The clone carrying this T cell receptor beta chain appeared a few times. Its antigen is currently unknown. Germline CDR1 MNHNS, CDR2 SASEGT. The CDR3 totals 15 residues. Trimming removed 1 base from V and 5 bases from J, with 9 bases in between. These data are taken from a study of graft-versus-host responses after intestinal transplantation. Some clones are missing from TCRdb's copy, which holds only in-frame ones; the method was immunoSEQ multiplex PCR. Here the sample spans about 100,000 clones, roughly 87% being singletons. The sequence came from a human donor who was the organ donor for an intestinal transplant. This sequence joins TRBV6-1 and TRBJ1-6; TRBD1 might be the D (6 bases). The starting material was unstimulated CD4+ T cells sorted from spleen or lymph node cells, obtained before transplant. CDR3 nucleotide sequence: TGTGCCAGCAGTGAAGGGGGGCTTAATAATTCACCCCTCCACTTT. It translates to CASSEGGLNNSPLHF.